This T cell receptor beta chain was sequenced for a study of blood T cell repertoires in COVID-19. About the research overall: PBMCs, B-cell-depleted T cells, or T cells provided the cDNA or gDNA that made up the material.

Here immunoSEQ multiplex PCR was the method, and the copy in TCRdb shows in-frame clones only, minus some. The sample has over 85,000 clones, roughly 87% seen once. The V gene end was trimmed by 7 bases and the J gene end by 5 bases; junction bases not matched to a gene: 4. Germline lookup yields CDR1 SNHLY and CDR2 FYNNEI. CDR3 length: 14 amino acids. The V and J genes are TRBV2 and TRBJ2-2; 10 nucleotides agree with TRBD2. The specimen was peripheral blood. The TCR sequence derives from a man in his 70s with acute or convalescent COVID-19. CDR3 DNA sequence: TGTGCCAGCAAACCACTAGCGGGGACCGGGGAGCTGTTTTTT. Protein sequence: CASKPLAGTGELFF.